The rows below give T cell receptor beta chains drawn from one sample of a study of CD8 T cells in ankylosing spondylitis. TCRdb processed the 5' RACE reads anew with MiXCR; each CDR3 protein has one entry. The profile shows 750,000 to 850,000 distinct CDR3 sequences, approximately 12% of them singletons. The sequenced material came from blood, either unsorted or a sorted T cell fraction (not recorded which). These receptors were obtained from a male donor with ankylosing spondylitis. CDR3s include the opening cysteine and the closing phenylalanine or tryptophan. A D gene is named only where the DNA matches it firmly. The listing skips clone size in some rows; elsewhere it reads once, few, many or a size class.

J gene | D gene | V gene | CDR3 length | clone size | CDR3 protein | CDR3 DNA
TRBJ2-5 | TRBD2 | TRBV4-1 | 21 | many | CASSQDYCLAVSLSAGETQYF | TGCGCCAGCAGCCAAGATTATTGCCTAGCGGTTTCCCTTTCGGCGGGGGAGACCCAGTACTTC
TRBJ2-3 | . | TRBV5-1 | 16 | . | CASSISTDLSTDTQYF | TGCGCCAGCAGCATTAGTACGGACCTAAGCACAGATACGCAGTATTTT
TRBJ2-5 | TRBD2 | TRBV20-1 | 14 | . | CSAQLAGPKETQYF | TGCAGTGCACAACTAGCGGGACCTAAAGAGACCCAGTACTTC
TRBJ2-3 | . | TRBV29-1 | 12 | few | CSSRGAPDTQYF | TGCAGCTCGAGGGGGGCCCCAGATACGCAGTATTTT
TRBJ2-1 | TRBD2 | TRBV7-2 | 15 | many | CASSLRGSSYNEQFF | TGTGCCAGCAGCTTACGCGGGAGCTCCTACAATGAGCAGTTCTTC
TRBJ1-3 | . | TRBV20-1 | 14 | . | CSATNNRAADTIYF | TGCAGTGCTACTAATAACAGGGCAGCGGACACCATATATTTT
TRBJ2-1 | TRBD1 | TRBV20-1 | 14 | . | CSARDFQRGRSQFF | TGCAGTGCTAGAGATTTTCAGAGGGGGCGGTCGCAGTTCTTC
TRBJ2-1 | . | TRBV7-8 | 15 | many | CASSFEGGLPNEQFF | TGTGCCAGCAGCTTCGAGGGGGGCCTCCCCAATGAGCAGTTCTTC
TRBJ2-3 | . | TRBV25-1 | 10 | . | CASIIDTQYF | TGTGCCAGCATCATAGATACGCAGTATTTT
TRBJ2-5 | . | TRBV5-5 | 14 | . | CASSQTRVQETQYF | TGTGCCAGCAGCCAAACCAGGGTCCAGGAGACCCAGTACTTC
TRBJ2-1 | . | TRBV28 | 18 | many | CASSFIHMGTSSYNEQFF | TGTGCCAGCAGTTTTATACATATGGGGACGAGCTCCTACAATGAGCAGTTCTTC
TRBJ2-5 | TRBD1 | TRBV6-5 | 14 | . | CASSYRDRVETQYF | TGTGCCAGCAGTTACCGGGACAGGGTCGAGACCCAGTACTTC
TRBJ2-2 | . | TRBV2 | 16 | . | CASSEYGQKNTGELFF | TGTGCCAGCAGTGAATACGGGCAGAAGAACACCGGGGAGCTGTTTTTT
TRBJ2-7 | TRBD2 | TRBV7-2 | 17 | few | CASSLSLAGGPIYEQYF | TGTGCCAGCAGCTTAAGCCTAGCGGGGGGGCCAATCTACGAGCAGTACTTC
TRBJ2-7 | TRBD1 | TRBV20-1 | 13 | few | CSAQSQGAREQYF | TGCAGTGCCCAGTCGCAGGGGGCGAGGGAGCAGTACTTC
TRBJ2-7 | TRBD1 | TRBV12-3/TRBV12-4 | 14 | few | CASSPRGTGTEQYF | TGTGCCAGCAGTCCACGAGGGACAGGGACCGAGCAGTACTTC
TRBJ1-5 | . | TRBV6-1 | 18 | few | CASSEALGLRTLGQPQHF | TGTGCCAGCAGTGAGGCCCTGGGGTTGAGAACACTCGGACAGCCCCAGCATTTT
TRBJ2-7 | . | TRBV11-2 | 14 | few | CASSNTGTVYEQYF | TGTGCCAGCAGCAACACCGGGACGGTATACGAGCAGTACTTC
TRBJ2-5 | TRBD2 | TRBV6-2/TRBV6-3 | 18 | . | CASSYSFDPTSGAETQYF | TGTGCCAGCAGTTACTCATTCGACCCGACTAGCGGGGCAGAGACCCAGTACTTC
TRBJ2-1 | . | TRBV6-1 | 13 | . | CASCQGRESEQFF | TGTGCCAGCTGCCAGGGGAGGGAGAGTGAGCAGTTCTTC
TRBJ1-4 | TRBD1 | TRBV5-1 | 15 | . | CASSLDGTGLEKLFF | TGCGCCAGCAGCTTGGACGGGACAGGGTTAGAAAAACTGTTTTTT
TRBJ2-7 | TRBD2 | TRBV3-1 | 15 | . | CASSPPGLAGFEQYF | TGTGCCAGCAGCCCACCGGGACTAGCGGGATTCGAGCAGTACTTC
TRBJ1-5 | . | TRBV20-1 | 15 | . | CSAPMGGNSNQPQHF | TGCAGTGCTCCAATGGGGGGGAATAGCAATCAGCCCCAGCATTTT
TRBJ1-1 | . | TRBV20-1 | 16 | many | CSASWGLRILDTEAFF | TGCAGTGCTAGCTGGGGTTTGCGGATTTTGGACACTGAAGCTTTCTTT
TRBJ2-1 | . | TRBV29-1 | 16 | many | CSVVLVNRRTYNEQFF | TGCAGCGTTGTTCTAGTCAACAGACGGACCTACAATGAGCAGTTCTTC
TRBJ1-2 | . | TRBV27 | 17 | . | CASSPTVQSTSNYGYTF | TGTGCCAGCAGTCCGACCGTACAATCCACATCTAACTATGGCTACACCTTC
TRBJ2-3 | TRBD2 | TRBV29-1 | 13 | many | CSAGLGVADTQYF | TGCAGCGCGGGACTAGGAGTAGCAGATACGCAGTATTTT
TRBJ1-6 | TRBD1 | TRBV4-2 | 15 | few | CASSREGTGESPLHF | TGTGCCAGCAGCCGAGAAGGGACAGGGGAATCACCCCTCCACTTT
TRBJ1-6 | . | TRBV20-1 | 18 | few | CSARDPWRGDLYNSPLHF | TGCAGTGCTAGAGATCCATGGAGAGGCGACCTCTATAATTCACCCCTCCACTTT
TRBJ2-7 | TRBD2 | TRBV7-6 | 17 | few | CASSLGLAGAYSYEQYF | TGTGCCAGCAGCTTAGGGCTAGCGGGGGCCTACTCCTACGAGCAGTACTTC
TRBJ2-7 | TRBD2 | TRBV4-3 | 15 | few | CASSHYSGGAREQYF | TGCGCCAGCAGCCATTATAGCGGGGGGGCGCGCGAGCAGTACTTC
TRBJ2-1 | . | TRBV6-1 | 14 | . | CASSGLRSYNEQFF | TGTGCCAGCAGCGGACTTCGCTCCTACAATGAGCAGTTCTTC
TRBJ2-2 | . | TRBV20-1 | 15 | . | CSAKPREGWTGELFF | TGCAGTGCTAAGCCGCGAGAGGGCTGGACCGGGGAGCTGTTTTTT
TRBJ2-7 | . | TRBV4-3 | 17 | . | CASSQVLEGPTRDEQYF | TGCGCCAGCAGCCAAGTTCTCGAGGGTCCAACACGGGACGAGCAGTACTTC
TRBJ1-1 | . | TRBV18 | 13 | few | CATARGQDTEAFF | TGTGCCACCGCACGAGGGCAGGACACTGAAGCTTTCTTT
TRBJ1-6 | . | TRBV20-1 | 14 | . | CSAREMLGNSPLHF | TGCAGTGCTAGAGAAATGTTGGGTAATTCACCCCTCCACTTT